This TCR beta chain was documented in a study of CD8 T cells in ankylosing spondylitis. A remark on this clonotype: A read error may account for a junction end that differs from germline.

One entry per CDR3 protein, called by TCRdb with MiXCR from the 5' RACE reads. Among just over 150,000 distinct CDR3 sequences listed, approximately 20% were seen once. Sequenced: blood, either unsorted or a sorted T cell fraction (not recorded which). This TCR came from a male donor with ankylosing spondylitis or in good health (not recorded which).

This chain's CDR3 is CASSYRGQTKPTNEKLFF. CDR3 sequence (DNA): TGTGCCAGCAGTTACCGAGGACAGACTAAACCAACCAATGAAAAACTGTTTTTT. The chain joins TRBV6-2 or TRBV6-3 to TRBJ1-4, with D perhaps matching TRBD1 (6 bases). The CDR3 has 18 residues. The germline V gene encodes CDR1 MNHEY and CDR2 SVGEGT.